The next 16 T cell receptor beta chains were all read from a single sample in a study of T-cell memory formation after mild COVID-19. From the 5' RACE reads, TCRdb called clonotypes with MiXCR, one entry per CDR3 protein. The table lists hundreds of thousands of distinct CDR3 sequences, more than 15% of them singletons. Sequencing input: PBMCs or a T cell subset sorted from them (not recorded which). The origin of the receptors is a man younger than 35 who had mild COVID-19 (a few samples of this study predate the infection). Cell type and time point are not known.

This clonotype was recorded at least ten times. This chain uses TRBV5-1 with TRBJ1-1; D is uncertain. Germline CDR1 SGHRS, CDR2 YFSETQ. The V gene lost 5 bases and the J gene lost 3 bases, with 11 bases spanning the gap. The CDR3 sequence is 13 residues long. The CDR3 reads CASRSRRDTEAFF. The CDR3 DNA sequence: TGCGCCAGCAGAAGCAGGAGGGACACTGAAGCTTTCTTT.

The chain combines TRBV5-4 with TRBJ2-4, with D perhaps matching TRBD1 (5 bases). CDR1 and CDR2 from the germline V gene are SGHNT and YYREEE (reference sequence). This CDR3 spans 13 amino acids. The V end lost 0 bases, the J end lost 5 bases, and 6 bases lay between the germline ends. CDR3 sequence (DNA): TGTGCCAGCAGCTTGGGACAGCAAAACATTCAGTACTTC. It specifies CASSLGQQNIQYF.

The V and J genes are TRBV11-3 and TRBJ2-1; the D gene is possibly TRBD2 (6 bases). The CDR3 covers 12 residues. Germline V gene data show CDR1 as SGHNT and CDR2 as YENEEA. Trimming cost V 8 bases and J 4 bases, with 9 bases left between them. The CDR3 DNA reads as TGTGCCAGCTCCGGGACTTACAATGAGCAGTTCTTC. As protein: CASSGTYNEQFF.

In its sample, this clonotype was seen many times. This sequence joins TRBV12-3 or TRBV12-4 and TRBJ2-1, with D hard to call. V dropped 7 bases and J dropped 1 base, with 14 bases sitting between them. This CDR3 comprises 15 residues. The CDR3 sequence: CASNHRRVSYNEQFF. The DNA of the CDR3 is TGTGCCAGCAACCATAGGCGAGTATCCTACAATGAGCAGTTCTTC.

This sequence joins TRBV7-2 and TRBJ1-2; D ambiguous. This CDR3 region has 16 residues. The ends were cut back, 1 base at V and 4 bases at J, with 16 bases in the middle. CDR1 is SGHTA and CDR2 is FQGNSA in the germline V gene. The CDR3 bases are TGTGCCAGCAGCTTAGGATTCGGCCGGCTAAGCTATGGCTACACCTTC. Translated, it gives CASSLGFGRLSYGYTF. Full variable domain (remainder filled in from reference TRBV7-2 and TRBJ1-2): GAGVSQSPSNKVTEKGKDVELRCDPISGHTALYWYRQSLGQGLEFLIYFQGNSAPDKSGLPSDRFSAERTGGSVSTLTIQRTQQEDSAVYLCASSLGFGRLSYGYTFGSGTRLTVV.

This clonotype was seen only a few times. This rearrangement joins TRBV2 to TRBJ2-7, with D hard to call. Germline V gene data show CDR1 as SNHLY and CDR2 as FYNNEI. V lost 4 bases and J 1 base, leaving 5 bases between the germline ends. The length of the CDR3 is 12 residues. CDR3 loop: CASSVLSYEQYV. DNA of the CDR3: TGTGCCAGCAGTGTTTTGTCCTACGAGCAGTACGTC.

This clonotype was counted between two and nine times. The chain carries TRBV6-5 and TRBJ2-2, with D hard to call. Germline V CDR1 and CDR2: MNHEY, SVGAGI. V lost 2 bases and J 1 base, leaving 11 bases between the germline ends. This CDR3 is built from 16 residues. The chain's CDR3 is CASSYGQYGNTGELFF. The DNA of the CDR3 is TGTGCCAGCAGTTACGGCCAGTATGGGAACACCGGGGAGCTGTTTTTT.

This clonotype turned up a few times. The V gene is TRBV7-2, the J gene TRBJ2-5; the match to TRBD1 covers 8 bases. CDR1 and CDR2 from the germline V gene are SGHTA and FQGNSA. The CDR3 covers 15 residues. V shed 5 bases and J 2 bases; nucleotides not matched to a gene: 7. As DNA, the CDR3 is TGTGCCAGCAGCCCTAGACAGGGGTGGCAAGAGACCCAGTACTTC. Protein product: CASSPRQGWQETQYF.

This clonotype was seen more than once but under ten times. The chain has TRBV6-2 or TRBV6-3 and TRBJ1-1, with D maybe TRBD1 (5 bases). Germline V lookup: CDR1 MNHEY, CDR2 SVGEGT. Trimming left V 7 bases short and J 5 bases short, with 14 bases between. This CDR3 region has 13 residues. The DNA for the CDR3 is TGTGCCAGCAAGGGGACCTTTAGGACTGAAGCTTTCTTT. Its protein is CASKGTFRTEAFF.

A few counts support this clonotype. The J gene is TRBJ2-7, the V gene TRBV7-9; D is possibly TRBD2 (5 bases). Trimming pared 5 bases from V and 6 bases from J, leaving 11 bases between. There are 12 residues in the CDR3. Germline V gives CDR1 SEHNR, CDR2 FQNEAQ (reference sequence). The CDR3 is CASSPPRGEQYF. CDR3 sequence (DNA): TGTGCCAGCAGCCCCCCCCGGGGCGAGCAGTACTTC.

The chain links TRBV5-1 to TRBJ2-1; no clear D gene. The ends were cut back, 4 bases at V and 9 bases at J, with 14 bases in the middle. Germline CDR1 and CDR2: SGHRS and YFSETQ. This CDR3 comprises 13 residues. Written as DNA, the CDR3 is TGCGCCAGCAGCGGGGTGGATTTGGGTGAGCAGTTCTTC. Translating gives CASSGVDLGEQFF.

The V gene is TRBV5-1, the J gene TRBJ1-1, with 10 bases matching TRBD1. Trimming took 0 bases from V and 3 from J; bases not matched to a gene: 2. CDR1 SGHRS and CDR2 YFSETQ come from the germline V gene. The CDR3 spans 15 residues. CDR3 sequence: CASSLGGQGYTEAFF. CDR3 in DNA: TGCGCCAGCAGCTTGGGGGGACAGGGGTACACTGAAGCTTTCTTT.

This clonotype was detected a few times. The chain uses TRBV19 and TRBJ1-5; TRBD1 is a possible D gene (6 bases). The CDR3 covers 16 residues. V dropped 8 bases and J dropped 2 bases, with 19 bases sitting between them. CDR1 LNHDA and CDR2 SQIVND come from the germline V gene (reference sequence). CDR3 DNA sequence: TGTGCCAGTCAAAGGTCAGGGGTTTGGGGCAATCAGCCCCAGCATTTT. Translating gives CASQRSGVWGNQPQHF. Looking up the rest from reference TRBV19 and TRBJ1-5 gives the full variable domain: DGGITQSPKYLFRKEGQNVTLSCEQNLNHDAMYWYRQDPGQGLRLIYYSQIVNDFQKGDIAEGYSVSREKKESFPLTVTSAQKNPTAFYLCASQRSGVWGNQPQHFGDGTRLSIL.

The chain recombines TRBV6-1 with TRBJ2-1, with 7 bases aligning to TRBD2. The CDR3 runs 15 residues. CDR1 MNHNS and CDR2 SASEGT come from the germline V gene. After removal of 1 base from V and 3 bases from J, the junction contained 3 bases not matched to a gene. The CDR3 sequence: CASSEEGGGYNEQFF. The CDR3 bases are TGTGCCAGCAGTGAAGAAGGCGGGGGCTACAATGAGCAGTTCTTC.

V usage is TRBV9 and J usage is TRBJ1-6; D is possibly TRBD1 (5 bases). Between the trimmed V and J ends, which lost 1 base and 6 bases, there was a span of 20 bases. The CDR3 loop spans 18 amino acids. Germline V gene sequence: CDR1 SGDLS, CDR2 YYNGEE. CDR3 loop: CASSVLPQMGGVNSPLHF. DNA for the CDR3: TGTGCCAGCAGCGTATTACCCCAAATGGGAGGGGTTAATTCACCCCTCCACTTT.

The CDR3 coding sequence is TGTGCCAGCAGCCAAGATGTAGGGGGGTTTAACACAGATACGCAGTATTTT. Translating it yields CASSQDVGGFNTDTQYF. The rearrangement links TRBV4-2 to TRBJ2-3; the D gene could be TRBD1 or TRBD2 (6 bases each). This CDR3 spans 17 amino acids. Trimming shortened V by 0 bases and J by 2 bases, and 15 bases separated the two germline ends. Germline CDR1 LGHNA, CDR2 YNFKEQ.